Each of the 8 T cell receptor beta chains below was sequenced from the same sample in a study of blood T cell repertoires in COVID-19. This table comes from immunoSEQ multiplex PCR, and its TCRdb copy is limited to in-frame clones, with some not included. The sample has about 480,000 clones, roughly 88% seen once. The sample comprised PBMCs or T cells enriched from blood (not recorded which). The receptors were gathered from a woman between 35 and 50 years old who had recovered from COVID-19.

The DNA of the CDR3 is TGCGCCAGCGGCAACCTAGACGGGATTCGAAGCAATCAGCCCCAGCATTTT. Protein sequence: CASGNLDGIRSNQPQHF. The chain recombines TRBV10-2 with TRBJ1-5; D call uncertain. In germline, CDR1 is WSHSY, CDR2 SAAADI. The CDR3 length is 17 residues. The V end lost 8 bases, the J end lost 1 base, and 21 bases lay between the germline ends.

The chain has TRBV15 and TRBJ2-7, with 13 bases aligning to TRBD2. Looked up from germline, CDR1 is LNHNV and CDR2 is YYDKDF (reference sequence). V shed 2 bases and J 6 bases; nucleotides not matched to a gene: 10. This CDR3 has 17 amino acids. The CDR3 region is CATSRSSGTSGVLEQYF. In nucleotides, the CDR3 is TGTGCCACCAGCAGATCCTCCGGGACTAGCGGGGTCCTCGAGCAGTACTTC.

The J gene is TRBJ1-6, the V gene TRBV9; 8 bases match TRBD1. V lost 0 bases to trimming and J lost 8 bases; unmatched junction nucleotides: 7. The CDR3 is 16 residues long. Germline-derived CDR1 and CDR2 are SGDLS and YYNGEE. The CDR3 loop reads CASSVDSGGADSPLHF. In DNA, the CDR3 is TGTGCCAGCAGCGTAGATTCAGGGGGCGCGGATTCACCCCTCCACTTT.

The rearrangement uses TRBV30 and TRBJ1-3; 8 bases map to TRBD1. The V gene's germline CDR1 is GTSNPN and CDR2 SVGIG (reference sequence). The CDR3 has 12 amino acids. With 4 bases clipped from V and 6 bases from J, the junction kept 2 bases outside the gene matches. The CDR3 spells CAWMGQENTIYF. CDR3 DNA: TGTGCCTGGATGGGACAGGAAAACACCATATATTTT.

This chain connects TRBV7-2 to TRBJ1-1; unclear D gene. Trimming pared 1 base from V and 1 base from J, leaving 4 bases between. From germline, CDR1 is SGHTA and CDR2 FQGNSA. This CDR3 comprises 13 residues. CDR3 DNA sequence: TGTGCCAGCAGCTTAGAGCGGAACACTGAAGCTTTCTTT. It yields the protein CASSLERNTEAFF. The whole variable domain, remainder taken from reference TRBV7-2 and TRBJ1-1, is GAGVSQSPSNKVTEKGKDVELRCDPISGHTALYWYRQSLGQGLEFLIYFQGNSAPDKSGLPSDRFSAERTGGSVSTLTIQRTQQEDSAVYLCASSLERNTEAFFGQGTRLTVV.

This clone was counted once. The chain combines TRBV15 with TRBJ1-4, with 10 positions matching TRBD1. In germline, CDR1 is LNHNV, CDR2 YYDKDF (reference sequence). V shed 0 bases and J 5 bases; nucleotides not matched to a gene: 0. CDR3 length equals 15 residues. The CDR3 spells CATSREGQGNEKLFF. As DNA, the CDR3 is TGTGCCACCAGCAGAGAGGGACAGGGGAATGAAAAACTGTTTTTT.

The V call is TRBV6-1, the J call TRBJ1-6; D unresolved. Germline CDR1 and CDR2: MNHNS and SASEGT. The CDR3 spans 15 residues. V was cut by 1 base and J by 3 bases, with 7 bases left in between. The CDR3 region has the DNA TGTGCCAGCAGTGAAGGGCAGGTCTATAATTCACCCCTCCACTTT. Its translation: CASSEGQVYNSPLHF.

This clone was observed a single time. The CDR3 loop reads CASSLDRGTSGNTIYF. CDR3 DNA sequence: TGCGCCAGCAGCTTGGACAGGGGGACCTCTGGAAACACCATATATTTT. The chain is built from TRBV5-1 and TRBJ1-3, with 8 bases that match TRBD1. Germline CDR1 reads SGHRS; CDR2 reads YFSETQ. Trimming cost V 0 bases and J 0 bases; bases outside gene matches: 2. CDR3 length equals 16 residues.